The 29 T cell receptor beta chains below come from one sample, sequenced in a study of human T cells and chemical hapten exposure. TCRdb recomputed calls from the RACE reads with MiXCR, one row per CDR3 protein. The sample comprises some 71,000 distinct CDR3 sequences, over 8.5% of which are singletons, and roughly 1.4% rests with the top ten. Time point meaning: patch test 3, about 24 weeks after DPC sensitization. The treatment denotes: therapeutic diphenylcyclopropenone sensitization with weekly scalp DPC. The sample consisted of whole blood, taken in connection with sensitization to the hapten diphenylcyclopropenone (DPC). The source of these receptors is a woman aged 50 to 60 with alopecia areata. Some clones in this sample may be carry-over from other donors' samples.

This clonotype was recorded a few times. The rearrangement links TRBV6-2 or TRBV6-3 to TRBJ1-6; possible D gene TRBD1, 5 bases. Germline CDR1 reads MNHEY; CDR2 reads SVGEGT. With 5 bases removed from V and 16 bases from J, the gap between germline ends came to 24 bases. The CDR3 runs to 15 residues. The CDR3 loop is CASSNYLGTPQGLHF. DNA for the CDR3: TGTGCCAGCAGTAACTACTTGGGGACTCCTCAAGGACTCCACTTT.

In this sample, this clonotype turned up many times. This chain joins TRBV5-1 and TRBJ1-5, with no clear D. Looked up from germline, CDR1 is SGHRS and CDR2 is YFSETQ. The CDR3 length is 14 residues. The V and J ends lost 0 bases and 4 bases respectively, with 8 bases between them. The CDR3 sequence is CASSLEGINQPQHF. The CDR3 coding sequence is TGCGCCAGCAGCTTGGAGGGCATTAATCAGCCCCAGCATTTT.

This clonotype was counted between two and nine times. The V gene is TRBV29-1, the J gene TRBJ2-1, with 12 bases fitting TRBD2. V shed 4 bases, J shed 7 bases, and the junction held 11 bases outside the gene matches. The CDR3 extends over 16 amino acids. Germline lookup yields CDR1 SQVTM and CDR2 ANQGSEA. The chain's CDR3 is CSVGNLAGGPGNEQFF. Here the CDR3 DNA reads TGCAGCGTTGGGAACCTAGCGGGGGGGCCCGGAAATGAGCAGTTCTTC.

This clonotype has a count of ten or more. The DNA of the CDR3 is TGCGCCAGCAGTCCAGACTCTGGGGCCAACGTCCTGACTTTC. Translation: CASSPDSGANVLTF. The J gene is TRBJ2-6, the V gene TRBV10-1; D is unresolved. The ends were cut back, 5 bases at V and 0 bases at J, with 5 bases in the middle. The germline V gene has CDR1 WNHNN and CDR2 SYGVQD (reference sequence). This CDR3 contains 14 residues.

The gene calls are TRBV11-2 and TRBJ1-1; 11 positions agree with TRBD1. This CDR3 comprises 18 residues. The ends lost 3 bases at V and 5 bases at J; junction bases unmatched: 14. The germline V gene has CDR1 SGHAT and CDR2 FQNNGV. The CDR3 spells CASSLTYPDRGRSTEAFF. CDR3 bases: TGTGCCAGCAGCTTGACCTACCCGGACAGGGGGCGGAGTACTGAAGCTTTCTTT.

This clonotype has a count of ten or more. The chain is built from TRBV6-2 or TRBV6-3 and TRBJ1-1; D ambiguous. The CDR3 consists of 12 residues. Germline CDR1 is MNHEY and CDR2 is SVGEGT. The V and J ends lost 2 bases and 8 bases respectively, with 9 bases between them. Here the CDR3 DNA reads TGTGCCAGCAGTTACCCTGGACCCGAAGCTTTCTTT. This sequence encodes CASSYPGPEAFF.

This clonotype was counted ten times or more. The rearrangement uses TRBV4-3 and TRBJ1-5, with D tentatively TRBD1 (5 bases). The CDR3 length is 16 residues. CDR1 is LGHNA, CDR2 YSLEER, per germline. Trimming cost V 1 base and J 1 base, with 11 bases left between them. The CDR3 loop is CASSQGRGGSNQPQHF. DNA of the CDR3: TGCGCCAGCAGCCAAGGTCGGGGGGGGAGCAATCAGCCCCAGCATTTT.

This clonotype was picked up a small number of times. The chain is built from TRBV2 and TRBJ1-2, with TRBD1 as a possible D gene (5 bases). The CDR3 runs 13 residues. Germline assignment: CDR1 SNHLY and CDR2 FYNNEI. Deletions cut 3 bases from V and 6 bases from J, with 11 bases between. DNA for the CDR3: TGTGCCAGCAGTGAGTTAGGGGTGGATGGCTACACCTTC. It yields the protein CASSELGVDGYTF.

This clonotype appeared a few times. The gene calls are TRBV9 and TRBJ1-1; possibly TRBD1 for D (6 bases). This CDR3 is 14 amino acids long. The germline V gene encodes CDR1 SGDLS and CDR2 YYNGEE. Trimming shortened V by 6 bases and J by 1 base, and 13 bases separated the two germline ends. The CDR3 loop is CASTRSGENTEAFF. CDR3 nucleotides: TGTGCCAGCACCCGTTCAGGGGAGAACACTGAAGCTTTCTTT.

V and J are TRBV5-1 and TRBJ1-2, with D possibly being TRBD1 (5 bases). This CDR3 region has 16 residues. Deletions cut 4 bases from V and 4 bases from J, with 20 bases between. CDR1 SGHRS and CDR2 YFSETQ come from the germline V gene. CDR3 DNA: TGCGCCAGCAGCCGGCTCAACCAGGGAGACATCTATGGCTACACCTTC. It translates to CASSRLNQGDIYGYTF. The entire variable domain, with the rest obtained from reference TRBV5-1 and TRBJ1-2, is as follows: KAGVTQTPRYLIKTRGQQVTLSCSPISGHRSVSWYQQTPGQGLQFLFEYFSETQRNKGNFPGRFSGRQFSNSRSEMNVSTLELGDSALYLCASSRLNQGDIYGYTFGSGTRLTVV.

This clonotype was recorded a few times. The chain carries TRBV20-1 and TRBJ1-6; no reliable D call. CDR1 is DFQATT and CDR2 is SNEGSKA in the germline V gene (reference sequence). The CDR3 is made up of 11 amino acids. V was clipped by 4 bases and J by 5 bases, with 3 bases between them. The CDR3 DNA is TGCAGTGCTATCGATAATTCACCCCTCCACTTT. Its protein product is CSAIDNSPLHF.

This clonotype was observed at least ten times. CDR3 nucleotides: TGTGCCAGCAGCCAGGAAGGGACTAGCGGGAGCTACAATGAGCAGTTCTTC. The encoded protein is CASSQEGTSGSYNEQFF. The chain combines TRBV3-1 with TRBJ2-1, with TRBD2 matching 14 bases. The CDR3 consists of 17 residues. V trimming: 3 bases; J trimming: 3 bases; junction bases outside the gene matches: 4. Germline CDR1 and CDR2: LGHDT and YNNKEL (reference sequence).

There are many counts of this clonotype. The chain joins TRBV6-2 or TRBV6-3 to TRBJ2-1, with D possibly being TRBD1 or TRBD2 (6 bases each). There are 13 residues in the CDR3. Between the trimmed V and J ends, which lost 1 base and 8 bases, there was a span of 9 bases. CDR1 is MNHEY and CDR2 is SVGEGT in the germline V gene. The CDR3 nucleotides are TGTGCCAGCAGTTACTTTGGGGGGCATGAGCAGTTCTTC. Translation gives CASSYFGGHEQFF.

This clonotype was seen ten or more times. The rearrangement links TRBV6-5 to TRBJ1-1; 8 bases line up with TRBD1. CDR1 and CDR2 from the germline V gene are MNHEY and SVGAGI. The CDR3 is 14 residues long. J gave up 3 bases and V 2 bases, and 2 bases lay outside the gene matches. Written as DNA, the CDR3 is TGTGCCAGCAGTTACCGACAGGGGTACACTGAAGCTTTCTTT. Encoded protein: CASSYRQGYTEAFF.

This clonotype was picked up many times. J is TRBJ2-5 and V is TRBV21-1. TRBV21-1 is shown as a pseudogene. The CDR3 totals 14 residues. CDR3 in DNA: TGTGCCAGTAAGACCCGAAGCGACCAAGAGACCCAGTACTTC. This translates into CASKTRSDQETQYF.

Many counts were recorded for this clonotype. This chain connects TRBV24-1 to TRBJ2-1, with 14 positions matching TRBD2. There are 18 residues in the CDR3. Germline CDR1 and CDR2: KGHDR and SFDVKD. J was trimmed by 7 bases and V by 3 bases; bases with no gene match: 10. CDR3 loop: CATSDPTRLAGGHNEQFF. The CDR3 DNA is TGTGCCACCAGTGATCCTACGCGACTAGCGGGGGGGCATAATGAGCAGTTCTTC.

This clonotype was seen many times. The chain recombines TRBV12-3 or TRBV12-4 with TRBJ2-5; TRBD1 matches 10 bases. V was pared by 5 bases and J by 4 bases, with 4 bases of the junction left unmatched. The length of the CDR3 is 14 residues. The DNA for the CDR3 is TGTGCCAGCAGTAAGGGACAGGGGTCAGAGACCCAGTACTTC. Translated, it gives CASSKGQGSETQYF.

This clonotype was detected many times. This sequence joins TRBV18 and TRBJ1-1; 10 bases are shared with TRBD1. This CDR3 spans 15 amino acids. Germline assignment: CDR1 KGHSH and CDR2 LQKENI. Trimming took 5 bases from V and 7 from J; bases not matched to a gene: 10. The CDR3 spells CASSSAGTGVYEAFF. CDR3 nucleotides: TGTGCCAGCTCATCCGCCGGGACAGGGGTTTATGAAGCTTTCTTT.

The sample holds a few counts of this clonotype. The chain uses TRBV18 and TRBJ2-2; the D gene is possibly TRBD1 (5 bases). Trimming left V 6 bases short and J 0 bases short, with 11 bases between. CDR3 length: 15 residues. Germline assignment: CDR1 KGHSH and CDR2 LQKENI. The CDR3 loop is CASSPTASNTGELFF. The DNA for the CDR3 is TGTGCCAGCTCGCCGACAGCTTCGAACACCGGGGAGCTGTTTTTT.

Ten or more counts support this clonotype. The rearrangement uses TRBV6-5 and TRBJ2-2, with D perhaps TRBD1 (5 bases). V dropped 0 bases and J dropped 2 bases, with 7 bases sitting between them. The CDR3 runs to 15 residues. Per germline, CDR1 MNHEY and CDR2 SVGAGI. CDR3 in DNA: TGTGCCAGCAGTTACTCGGACATCAACACCGGGGAGCTGTTTTTT. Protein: CASSYSDINTGELFF.

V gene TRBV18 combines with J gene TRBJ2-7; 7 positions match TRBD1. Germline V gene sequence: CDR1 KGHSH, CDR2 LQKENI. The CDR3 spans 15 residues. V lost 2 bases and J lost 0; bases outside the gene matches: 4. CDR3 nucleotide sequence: TGTGCCAGCTCACCATTTGGGGACAGCTCCTACGAGCAGTACTTC. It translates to CASSPFGDSSYEQYF.

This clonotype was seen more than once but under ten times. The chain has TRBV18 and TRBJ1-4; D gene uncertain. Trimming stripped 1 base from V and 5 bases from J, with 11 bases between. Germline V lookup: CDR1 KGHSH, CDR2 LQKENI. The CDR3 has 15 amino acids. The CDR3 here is CASSPRASGNEKLFF. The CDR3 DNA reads TGTGCCAGCTCACCACGGGCCTCCGGGAATGAAAAACTGTTTTTT.

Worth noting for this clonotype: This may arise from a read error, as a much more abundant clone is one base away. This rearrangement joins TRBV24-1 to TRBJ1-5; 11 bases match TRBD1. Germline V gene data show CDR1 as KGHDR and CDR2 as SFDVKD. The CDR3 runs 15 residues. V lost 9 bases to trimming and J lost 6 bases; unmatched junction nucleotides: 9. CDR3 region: CATAPWTGGSQPQHF. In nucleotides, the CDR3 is TGTGCCACCGCTCCTTGGACAGGGGGCTCTCAGCCCCAGCATTTT.

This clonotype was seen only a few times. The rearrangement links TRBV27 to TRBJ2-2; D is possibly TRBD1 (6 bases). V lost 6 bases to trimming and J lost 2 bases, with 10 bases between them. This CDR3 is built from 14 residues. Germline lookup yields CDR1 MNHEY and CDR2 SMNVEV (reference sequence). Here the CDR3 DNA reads TGTGCCAGCAGGCGGACAGTCAACACCGGGGAGCTGTTTTTT. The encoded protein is CASRRTVNTGELFF.

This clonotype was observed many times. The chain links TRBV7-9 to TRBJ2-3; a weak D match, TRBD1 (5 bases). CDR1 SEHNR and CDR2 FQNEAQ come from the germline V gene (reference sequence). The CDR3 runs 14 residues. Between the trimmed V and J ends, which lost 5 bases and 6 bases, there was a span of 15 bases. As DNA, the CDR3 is TGTGCCAGCAGCGCACAAGCCCACAGGGATACGCAGTATTTT. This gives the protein CASSAQAHRDTQYF.

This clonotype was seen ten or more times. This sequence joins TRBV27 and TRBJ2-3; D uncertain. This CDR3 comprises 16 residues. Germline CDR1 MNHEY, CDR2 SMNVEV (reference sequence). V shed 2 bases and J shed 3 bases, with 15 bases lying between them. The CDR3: CASSLAKSLGTDTQYF. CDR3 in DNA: TGTGCCAGCAGTTTAGCGAAGAGCCTGGGGACAGATACGCAGTATTTT.

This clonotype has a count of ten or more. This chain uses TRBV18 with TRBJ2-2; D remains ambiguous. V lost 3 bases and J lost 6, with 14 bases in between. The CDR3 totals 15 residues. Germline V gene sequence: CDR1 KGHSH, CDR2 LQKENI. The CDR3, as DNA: TGTGCCAGCTCACCTCTAGACTCGTTCCCCGGGGAGCTGTTTTTT. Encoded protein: CASSPLDSFPGELFF.

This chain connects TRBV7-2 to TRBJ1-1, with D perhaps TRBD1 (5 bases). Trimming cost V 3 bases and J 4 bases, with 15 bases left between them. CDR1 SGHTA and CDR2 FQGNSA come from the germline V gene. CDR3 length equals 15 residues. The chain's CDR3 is CASSLVSVQGTEAFF. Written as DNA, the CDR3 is TGTGCCAGCAGCTTGGTCTCCGTGCAGGGCACTGAAGCTTTCTTT.

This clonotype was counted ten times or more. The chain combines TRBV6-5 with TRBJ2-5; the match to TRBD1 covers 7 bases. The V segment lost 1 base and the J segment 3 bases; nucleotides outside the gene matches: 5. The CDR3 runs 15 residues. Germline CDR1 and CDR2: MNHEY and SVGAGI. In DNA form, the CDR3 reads TGTGCCAGCAGTTACTTGGGCCAGGGGGAAGAGACCCAGTACTTC. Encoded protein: CASSYLGQGEETQYF.